The 3 T cell receptor beta chains below were found in one sample sequenced in a study of T cell responses to AZD1222 COVID-19 vaccine. Libraries were prepared by immunoSEQ multiplex PCR; TCRdb keeps only in-frame clonotypes and omits some of them. The sample carries about 170,000 clones, around nine tenths recorded once. Source: peripheral blood, taken on day 0 of AZD1222 vaccination. The receptors shown here come from an adult in good health.

V is TRBV4-3 and J is TRBJ1-1, with D maybe TRBD1 (6 bases). The CDR3 contains 13 residues. V gave up 2 bases and J gave up 6 bases, with 10 bases separating them. Germline loops: CDR1 LGHNA, CDR2 YSLEER. The CDR3 sequence is CASSQSGAAEAFF. The CDR3 DNA follows: TGCGCCAGCAGCCAATCGGGGGCCGCTGAAGCTTTCTTT.

V gene TRBV5-1 combines with J gene TRBJ2-7, with 9 nucleotides matching TRBD2. J lost 1 base, V lost 7 bases, and 6 bases had no gene match. CDR1 SGHRS and CDR2 YFSETQ come from the germline V gene. The CDR3 is 14 residues long. The CDR3 nucleotides are TGCGCCAGCGGTACAGCGGGAGGATCCTACGAGCAGTACTTC. It translates to CASGTAGGSYEQYF.

This clone has only one observation. The CDR3 spells CASRSQGASTDTQYF. In nucleotides, the CDR3 is TGTGCCAGCAGATCACAGGGGGCTAGCACAGATACGCAGTATTTT. The V call is TRBV2, the J call TRBJ2-3, with 9 bases that match TRBD1. The CDR3 has 15 amino acids. The trim removed 6 bases at V and 0 bases at J, leaving 4 bases unmatched. CDR1 and CDR2 (germline): SNHLY, FYNNEI.